This T cell receptor (beta chain) is drawn from a study of T cell responses to AZD1222 COVID-19 vaccine. Study-level points and caveats: The donor group comprised mostly white British people and more females; the analysis possibly underestimated clonal diversity. Epitopes outside B.1.351 and B.1.1.7 mutated regions reportedly drew nearly half of spike TCRs. Only a handful of AZD1222 recipients tested seropositive at baseline. Only after the peak T cell response were repertoires sampled.

About this clone: The antigen is not known.

V was cut by 5 bases and J by 4 bases, with 8 bases left in between. Germline V lookup: CDR1 MNHEY, CDR2 SMNVEV (reference sequence). CDR3 length: 12 amino acids. The assay was immunoSEQ multiplex PCR, and TCRdb's table has in-frame clones only and misses some. This table has roughly 150,000 clones, about nine tenths appearing once. This sequence was found in an adult who received the AZD1222 COVID-19 vaccine. The V and J genes are TRBV27 and TRBJ1-2; no reliable D call. The specimen comprised peripheral blood, sampled 28 days after the second AZD1222 dose. CDR3 nucleotide sequence: TGTGCCAGCAGTCCCGGACCCTATGGCTACACCTTC. Translating it yields CASSPGPYGYTF.